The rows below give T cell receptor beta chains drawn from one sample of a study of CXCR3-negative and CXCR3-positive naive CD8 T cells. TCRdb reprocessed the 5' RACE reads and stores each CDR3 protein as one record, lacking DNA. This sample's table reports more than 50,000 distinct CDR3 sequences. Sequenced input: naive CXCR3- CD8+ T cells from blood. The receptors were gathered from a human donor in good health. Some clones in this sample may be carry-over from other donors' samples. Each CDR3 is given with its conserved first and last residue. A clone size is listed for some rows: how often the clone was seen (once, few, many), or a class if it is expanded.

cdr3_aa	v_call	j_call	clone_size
CASSYENRGHPPYYNEQFF	TRBV6-6	TRBJ2-1	-
CASSPPDRGGTQYF	TRBV12-3/TRBV12-4	TRBJ2-5	-
CSARYTLAGIAYEQYF	TRBV20-1	TRBJ2-7	-
CASRGGYEQYF	TRBV7-2	TRBJ2-7	-
CASRVAGGSYEQYF	TRBV19	TRBJ2-7	-
CASSPLPTGALAYNEQFF	TRBV18	TRBJ2-1	-
CASSVGGTAQYQSYNEQFF	TRBV9	TRBJ2-1	-
CASSFVPGREQYF	TRBV7-2	TRBJ2-7	-
CASSFRAGGLDEQFF	TRBV7-6	TRBJ2-1	-
CASSQDGGLDSPLHF	TRBV4-3	TRBJ1-6	-
CASRDSGGVYNEQFF	TRBV7-9	TRBJ2-1	-
CASSPTSGGANEQFF	TRBV28	TRBJ2-1	-
CASSLTSGEDYEQYF	TRBV27	TRBJ2-7	-
CASSLGQGLYEQYF	TRBV5-5	TRBJ2-7	-
CSVDNPRGAGELFF	TRBV29-1	TRBJ2-2	-
CSVPAVAERPLGYNEQFF	TRBV29-1	TRBJ2-1	-
CSVVAGGGELFF	TRBV29-1	TRBJ2-2	-
CASSLPHEQYF	TRBV6-2/TRBV6-3	TRBJ2-7	-
CSTQGWTGELFF	TRBV29-1	TRBJ2-2	-
CASSPGGTQYF	TRBV28	TRBJ2-5	-
CASRHGTDNTGELFF	TRBV10-1	TRBJ2-2	-
CASSEPGVAEAFF	TRBV6-6	TRBJ1-1	-
CASSPHGGTPSGEQYF	TRBV7-3	TRBJ2-7	-
CSVPFWGTLDGYTF	TRBV29-1	TRBJ1-2	-
CASSLAPGHYYNEQFF	TRBV7-8	TRBJ2-1	-
CASSQVERTEAFF	TRBV7-9	TRBJ1-1	-
CASSLINPAGVFNEQFF	TRBV11-2	TRBJ2-1	-
CASTKSAGGFNTGELFF	TRBV6-5	TRBJ2-2	-
CASTAGRDWYEQYF	TRBV7-2	TRBJ2-7	-
CASSYSRGGNQPQHF	TRBV6-5	TRBJ1-5	-
CSASPPRDSYEQYF	TRBV20-1	TRBJ2-7	-
CASSVYGLLYEQYF	TRBV28	TRBJ2-7	-
CASSLVVRSTDTQYF	TRBV5-6	TRBJ2-3	-
CASSPGGAAGAFF	TRBV5-5	TRBJ1-1	-
CAISEGGIDYGYTF	TRBV10-3	TRBJ1-2	-
CASSYSQGSNQPQHF	TRBV6-6	TRBJ1-5	-
CASSLQGDTEAFF	TRBV6-5	TRBJ1-1	-
CAWRQTYEQYF	TRBV30	TRBJ2-7	-
CASSYGGGGYEQYF	TRBV6-5	TRBJ2-7	-
CASSPSTSGALGNEQFF	TRBV7-9	TRBJ2-1	-
CSVKGAGTGVYEQYF	TRBV29-1	TRBJ2-7	-
CASSLGGGGQETQYF	TRBV7-6	TRBJ2-5	medium-sized
CASGPTMDRVWGTEAFF	TRBV12-5	TRBJ1-1	-
CASSNSPGWDSYNEQFF	TRBV19	TRBJ2-1	-
CASSLAVGRENTEAFF	TRBV11-2	TRBJ1-1	-
CASSVQGAGELFF	TRBV9	TRBJ2-2	-
CASSLGGEAFF	TRBV7-6	TRBJ1-1	medium-sized
CASSPRWGGSYEQYF	TRBV4-2	TRBJ2-7	-
CASSLGQWGDGEQYF	TRBV7-2	TRBJ2-7	-